A single sample is the source of the 26 T cell receptor beta chains below, sequenced in a study of OX40 agonist ivuxolimab in advanced cancers. Only in-frame clones appear in the TCRdb table, and some are missing; sequencing was by immunoSEQ multiplex PCR. The data show about 61,000 clones, 80% to 95% seen once. The specimen comprised CD4+ or CD8+ T cells sorted from blood, sampled in a trial of the OX40 agonist ivuxolimab. Source of these receptors: an adult with an advanced solid tumor such as melanoma, head and neck, liver or kidney cancer.

V and J are TRBV11-2 and TRBJ2-7; 10 nucleotides match TRBD1. The length of the CDR3 is 13 residues. J gave up 7 bases and V 3 bases, and 3 bases lay outside the gene matches. Germline lookup yields CDR1 SGHAT and CDR2 FQNNGV. CDR3 DNA sequence: TGTGCCAGCAGCTTTGGGACAGGGGTTGAGCAGTACTTC. Protein: CASSFGTGVEQYF.

This clone is a singleton in its sample. The chain recombines TRBV27 with TRBJ1-2; 9 bases map to TRBD1. Germline CDR1 MNHEY, CDR2 SMNVEV (reference sequence). This CDR3 spans 13 amino acids. The ends lost 4 bases at V and 6 bases at J; junction bases unmatched: 3. Here the CDR3 DNA reads TGTGCCAGCAGTTGGACAGGGGAAAATGGCTACACCTTC. Its protein product is CASSWTGENGYTF.

The chain recombines TRBV7-6 with TRBJ2-7; 15 nucleotides match TRBD2. The CDR3 totals 17 residues. Germline assignment: CDR1 SGHVS and CDR2 FNYEAQ. V gave up 5 bases and J gave up 5 bases; unmatched junction bases: 10. CDR3 protein: CASSRTVGLAGGHEQYF. Written as DNA, the CDR3 is TGTGCCAGCAGCCGAACCGTGGGACTAGCGGGGGGACACGAGCAGTACTTC.

The chain uses TRBV19 and TRBJ1-1, with a tentative D call TRBD1 (5 bases). CDR3 length: 14 residues. Germline V gene sequence: CDR1 LNHDA, CDR2 SQIVND (reference sequence). Trimming cost V 3 bases and J 3 bases, with 11 bases left between them. CDR3 region: CASSIGGGYTEAFF. The DNA for the CDR3 is TGTGCCAGTAGTATCGGGGGAGGCTACACTGAAGCTTTCTTT.

The V gene is TRBV14, the J gene TRBJ1-1; 9 bases map to TRBD1. The CDR3 covers 16 residues. Trimming removed 5 bases from V and 4 bases from J; junction bases left unmatched: 11. Germline lookup yields CDR1 SGHDN and CDR2 FVKESK. CDR3 coding DNA: TGTGCCAGCAGCGCACACAGGGGGCTTATGGGCACTGAAGCTTTCTTT. Translating gives CASSAHRGLMGTEAFF. Looking up the rest from reference TRBV14 and TRBJ1-1 gives the full variable domain: EAGVTQFPSHSVIEKGQTVTLRCDPISGHDNLYWYRRVMGKEIKFLLHFVKESKQDESGMPNNRFLAERTGGTYSTLKVQPAELEDSGVYFCASSAHRGLMGTEAFFGQGTRLTVV.

V gene TRBV13 combines with J gene TRBJ2-3, with 10 bases fitting TRBD2. V lost 5 bases, J lost 0 bases, and 2 bases stayed unmatched. CDR3 length: 15 amino acids. Germline V gene sequence: CDR1 PRHDT, CDR2 FYEKMQ (reference sequence). The CDR3 reads CASSQAGGSTDTQYF. The CDR3 coding sequence is TGTGCCAGCAGCCAAGCGGGGGGGAGCACAGATACGCAGTATTTT.

The chain recombines TRBV5-1 with TRBJ1-2; 9 nucleotides match TRBD1. V gave up 2 bases and J gave up 6 bases; unmatched junction bases: 5. CDR1 and CDR2 (germline): SGHRS, YFSETQ. The CDR3 is 14 amino acids. The CDR3 protein is CASSFLDRGDGYTF. CDR3 DNA sequence: TGCGCCAGCAGCTTTTTGGACAGGGGTGATGGCTACACCTTC. Looking up the rest from reference TRBV5-1 and TRBJ1-2 gives the full variable domain: KAGVTQTPRYLIKTRGQQVTLSCSPISGHRSVSWYQQTPGQGLQFLFEYFSETQRNKGNFPGRFSGRQFSNSRSEMNVSTLELGDSALYLCASSFLDRGDGYTFGSGTRLTVV.

V and J are TRBV6-4 and TRBJ1-4; D remains ambiguous. Trimming shortened V by 0 bases and J by 3 bases, and 17 bases separated the two germline ends. This CDR3 region has 18 residues. Germline V gene data show CDR1 as MRHNA and CDR2 as SNTAGT. DNA for the CDR3: TGTGCCAGCAGTGACTCGATTTTAGTTATTAGGGCTAATGAAAAACTGTTTTTT. It specifies CASSDSILVIRANEKLFF.

The CDR3 DNA follows: TGTGCCAGCACGGGGGGCTATGGCTACACCTTC. This sequence encodes CASTGGYGYTF. The J gene is TRBJ1-2, the V gene TRBV7-9; perhaps TRBD1 as D (5 bases). V was pared by 7 bases and J by 4 bases, with 7 bases between. The CDR3 runs 11 residues. Per the germline V gene, CDR1 is SEHNR and CDR2 is FQNEAQ (reference sequence).

This CDR3 is CASSPLSTDTQYF. The CDR3 nucleotides read TGTGCCAGCAGCCCTCTTAGCACAGATACGCAGTATTTT. This chain joins TRBV13 and TRBJ2-3; no firm D call. Germline-derived CDR1 and CDR2 are PRHDT and FYEKMQ (reference sequence). The V and J ends lost 5 bases and 0 bases respectively, with 6 bases between them. This CDR3 is 13 amino acids long.

The chain couples TRBV7-3 to TRBJ2-1; the D is unclear. Germline V lookup: CDR1 SGHTA, CDR2 FQGTGA. Trimming pared 3 bases from V and 5 bases from J, leaving 8 bases between. This CDR3 has 13 amino acids. DNA for the CDR3: TGTGCCAGCAGCTTGGGTAGCAACAATGAGCAGTTCTTC. Its translation is CASSLGSNNEQFF.

The J gene is TRBJ1-3, the V gene TRBV4-1, with a possible D match to TRBD1 (5 bases). In germline, CDR1 is MGHRA, CDR2 YSYEKL. Trimming left V 0 bases short and J 3 bases short, with 12 bases between. This CDR3 has 16 amino acids. CDR3 amino acids: CASSQDPGAYGNTIYF. The CDR3 DNA reads TGCGCCAGCAGCCAAGACCCCGGGGCGTATGGAAACACCATATATTTT.

The chain recombines TRBV7-8 with TRBJ1-6, with unresolved D. CDR1 SGHVS and CDR2 FQNEAQ come from the germline V gene. The CDR3 consists of 15 residues. V lost 1 base and J 4 bases, leaving 8 bases between the germline ends. CDR3 nucleotides: TGTGCCAGCAGCTTAGGTACAGAGTATAATTCACCCCTCCACTTT. It is translated as CASSLGTEYNSPLHF.

This clone has a handful of counts. The genes are TRBV2 and TRBJ1-2; D gene uncertain. This CDR3 comprises 12 residues. Germline CDR1 SNHLY, CDR2 FYNNEI. V was clipped by 2 bases and J by 7 bases, with 8 bases between them. The CDR3 region is CASSERAGGYTF. The CDR3 bases are TGTGCCAGCAGTGAAAGGGCGGGTGGCTACACCTTC.

The chain links TRBV28 to TRBJ2-3; D unclear. This CDR3 has 13 amino acids. Germline CDR1 reads MDHEN; CDR2 reads SYDVKM. Trimming removed 2 bases from V and 4 bases from J, with 7 bases in between. This CDR3 reads CASSLLDADTQYF. Here the CDR3 DNA reads TGTGCCAGCAGTTTACTGGACGCAGATACGCAGTATTTT.

The chain links TRBV15 to TRBJ1-2; 7 bases agree with TRBD1. CDR3 size: 15 residues. The V gene end was trimmed by 4 bases and the J gene end by 8 bases; junction bases not matched to a gene: 13. Germline CDR1 and CDR2: LNHNV and YYDKDF (reference sequence). In nucleotides, the CDR3 is TGTGCCACCAGCACGGTGGGGGCCCCAGGGGGGGGCTACACCTTC. Amino acids: CATSTVGAPGGGYTF.

The chain links TRBV5-4 to TRBJ1-2; 7 bases match TRBD1. V was pared by 0 bases and J by 8 bases, with 10 bases of the junction left unmatched. The germline V gene encodes CDR1 SGHNT and CDR2 YYREEE (reference sequence). The CDR3 runs 15 residues. The CDR3 loop reads CASSLDRGPGLGYTF. The CDR3 DNA reads as TGTGCCAGCAGCTTGGACAGGGGCCCGGGGTTGGGCTACACCTTC.

In nucleotides, the CDR3 is TGTGCCAGCACTCCTGTGGCAGGGAACTATGGCTACACCTTC. Protein sequence: CASTPVAGNYGYTF. The chain recombines TRBV6-5 with TRBJ1-2, with D tentatively TRBD1 (5 bases). The CDR3 runs to 14 residues. V was clipped by 7 bases and J by 2 bases, with 14 bases between them. CDR1 is MNHEY and CDR2 is SVGAGI in the germline V gene.

The CDR3 region is CASSYSGTGWEETQYF. CDR3 bases: TGTGCCAGCAGTTACTCCGGGACAGGTTGGGAAGAGACCCAGTACTTC. V is TRBV6-5 and J is TRBJ2-5, with 8 bases identical to TRBD1. This CDR3 contains 16 residues. Germline trimming cut 0 bases from V and 3 bases from J; bases unmatched to any gene: 6. CDR1 MNHEY and CDR2 SVGAGI come from the germline V gene.

The V call is TRBV18, the J call TRBJ2-3, with 10 bases identical to TRBD1. With V trimmed by 4 bases and J by 2 bases, 6 bases remained unmatched. The CDR3 covers 16 residues. Germline V gene sequence: CDR1 KGHSH, CDR2 LQKENI. CDR3 region: CASSRDRGIITDTQYF. The CDR3 coding sequence is TGTGCCAGCTCACGGGACAGGGGAATCATCACAGATACGCAGTATTTT.

This clone was detected only a few times. The chain links TRBV6-5 to TRBJ1-4; D is uncertain. Germline-derived CDR1 and CDR2 are MNHEY and SVGAGI. V lost 0 bases to trimming and J lost 7 bases, with 3 bases between them. The CDR3 is 12 residues long. In nucleotides, the CDR3 is TGTGCCAGCAGTTACTCCGGTGAAAAACTGTTTTTT. This translates into CASSYSGEKLFF.

This chain links TRBV27 with TRBJ1-1; D possibly corresponds to TRBD1 (6 bases). The CDR3 consists of 17 residues. Trimming shortened V by 0 bases and J by 1 base, and 15 bases separated the two germline ends. Germline CDR1 reads MNHEY; CDR2 reads SMNVEV (reference sequence). As DNA, the CDR3 is TGTGCCAGCAGTTTATCCCCTCCGGTGGGGGCGAACACTGAAGCTTTCTTT. Translating it yields CASSLSPPVGANTEAFF.

V and J are TRBV7-9 and TRBJ2-7, with D maybe TRBD2 (5 bases). The CDR3 runs to 11 residues. Germline V gene data show CDR1 as SEHNR and CDR2 as FQNEAQ (reference sequence). Trimming shortened V by 8 bases and J by 4 bases, and 9 bases separated the two germline ends. The CDR3 nucleotides read TGTGCCAGCGGAGGACTGTACGAGCAGTACTTC. Translated, it gives CASGGLYEQYF.

This clone was seen just once. The V and J genes are TRBV28 and TRBJ2-2; no definite D call. With 5 bases removed from V and 4 bases from J, the gap between germline ends came to 11 bases. The germline gives CDR1 MDHEN, CDR2 SYDVKM. There are 14 residues in the CDR3. The CDR3 is CASSPSPSTGELFF. The CDR3 nucleotides are TGTGCCAGCAGTCCCTCACCAAGCACCGGGGAGCTGTTTTTT.

The chain recombines TRBV18 with TRBJ2-7; possibly TRBD2 for D (5 bases). The CDR3 loop spans 13 amino acids. The germline V gene has CDR1 KGHSH and CDR2 LQKENI. The germline V and J ends were trimmed by 6 bases and 2 bases, with 11 bases remaining between them. The CDR3 is CASSYEGTYEQYF. The CDR3 bases are TGTGCCAGCTCCTACGAGGGCACCTACGAGCAGTACTTC.

V gene TRBV27 combines with J gene TRBJ2-7; tentative D call: TRBD1 (5 bases). Germline V gives CDR1 MNHEY, CDR2 SMNVEV (reference sequence). This CDR3 is built from 12 residues. V was cut by 10 bases and J by 0 bases, with 10 bases left in between. The CDR3 bases are TGTGCCACCTTACAGGTCTCCTACGAGCAGTACTTC. This codes for CATLQVSYEQYF.